This T cell receptor (beta chain) was found in a study of T cell responses to AZD1222 COVID-19 vaccine. Study-wide points: Spike-specific TCR breadth rose after two AZD1222 doses, and depth rose as well. Donors skewed white British and female; clonal diversity was possibly underestimated. Unmutated variant regions are reportedly targeted by nearly half of spike-specific TCRs.

Comment on this clone: Its antigen is not known.

Repertoires were generated with immunoSEQ multiplex PCR, while TCRdb's copy carries only in-frame clones and drops some. The profile shows about 130,000 clones, about 87% of them singletons. The sample consisted of peripheral blood, taken on day 0 of AZD1222 vaccination. The receptor was isolated from an adult in good health.

Written as DNA, the CDR3 is TGTGCCAGCAGTTACAGCAGGACCACCAGTTGGGTTAGTGAAAAACTGTTTTTT. Translation: CASSYSRTTSWVSEKLFF. V is TRBV6-8 and J is TRBJ1-4; unclear D gene. The CDR3 sequence is 18 residues long. Germline CDR1 is MNHGY and CDR2 is SAAAGT. V lost 2 bases and J 7 bases, leaving 23 bases between the germline ends.